The 9 T cell receptor beta chains below were found in one sample sequenced in a study of CDR3 diversity in severe acne. One entry per CDR3 protein, called by TCRdb with MiXCR from the PCR reads. Of around 100,000 distinct CDR3 sequences in the sample, under 60% were seen once. The sample taken for sequencing was blood. The receptors originated from a male donor with acne.

The V call is TRBV7-9, the J call TRBJ1-4; D gene uncertain. V was clipped by 5 bases and J by 5 bases, with 15 bases between them. CDR1 and CDR2 from the germline V gene are SEHNR and FQNEAQ (reference sequence). The CDR3 extends over 15 amino acids. The CDR3 sequence is CASSPSGPGNEKLFF. The DNA of the CDR3 is TGTGCCAGCAGCCCCTCGGGCCCAGGCAATGAAAAACTGTTTTTT.

The CDR3 nucleotides read TGCGCCAGCAGCTGGGGGATAACAGAGACCCAGTACTTC. It translates to CASSWGITETQYF. This sequence joins TRBV5-1 and TRBJ2-5, with D tentatively TRBD1 or TRBD2 (5 bases each). V lost 3 bases and J lost 4, with 10 bases in between. This CDR3 is 13 amino acids long. The germline CDR1 and CDR2 sequences are SGHRS and YFSETQ.

This clonotype showed up just once. Just one base apart from a much larger clone, this may be a read error. The chain is built from TRBV7-6 and TRBJ2-1; possibly TRBD2 for D (5 bases). The CDR3 extends over 15 amino acids. Trimming left V 1 base short and J 5 bases short, with 12 bases between. Germline V gene data show CDR1 as SGHVS and CDR2 as FNYEAQ. CDR3 in DNA: TGTGCCAGCAGCTTAGAATCCCTAGCCCACAATGAGCAGTTCTTC. Protein product: CASSLESLAHNEQFF.

V is TRBV11-3 and J is TRBJ1-1; D uncertain. CDR1 and CDR2 (germline): SGHNT, YENEEA. There are 14 residues in the CDR3. The germline V and J ends were trimmed by 5 bases and 0 bases, with 10 bases remaining between them. In nucleotides, the CDR3 is TGTGCCAGCAGCGTGGGGAGTATGAACACTGAAGCTTTCTTT. As protein: CASSVGSMNTEAFF.

In regard to this clonotype: A clone one base away is much larger, so this may be a read error. The chain combines TRBV9 with TRBJ2-1; D remains ambiguous. CDR1 is SGDLS and CDR2 is YYNGEE in the germline V gene. This CDR3 spans 14 amino acids. The CDR3, as DNA: TGTGCCAGCGGCGTAGATGGGATTTGGAATGAGCAGTTCTTC. Residues: CASGVDGIWNEQFF.

This clonotype counts as medium-sized. V usage is TRBV10-3 and J usage is TRBJ1-1, with no clear D. The CDR3 covers 13 residues. Trimming pared 5 bases from V and 0 bases from J, leaving 7 bases between. Germline V gives CDR1 ENHRY, CDR2 SYGVKD. The CDR3 DNA sequence: TGTGCCATCAGTTTCCAGATGAACACTGAAGCTTTCTTT. Its translation is CAISFQMNTEAFF.

This clonotype was observed a single time. The V gene is TRBV10-3, the J gene TRBJ1-1; D is ambiguous. Germline V gives CDR1 ENHRY, CDR2 SYGVKD. CDR3 size: 11 residues. Trimming shortened V by 0 bases and J by 11 bases, and 7 bases separated the two germline ends. The chain's CDR3 is CAISESRRAFF. The CDR3 DNA sequence: TGTGCCATCAGTGAGTCGAGAAGGGCTTTCTTT.

This sequence joins TRBV7-2 and TRBJ2-7, with 9 bases identical to TRBD2. V trimming: 4 bases; J trimming: 6 bases; junction bases outside the gene matches: 10. This CDR3 contains 15 residues. Looked up from germline, CDR1 is SGHTA and CDR2 is FQGNSA. The CDR3: CASSSDSSGNREQYF. The CDR3, as DNA: TGTGCCAGCAGCTCCGATTCTAGCGGGAACCGCGAGCAGTACTTC.

The genes are TRBV19 and TRBJ2-1, with 13 bases aligning to TRBD2. This CDR3 has 16 residues. V lost 5 bases and J lost 4; bases outside the gene matches: 5. Germline V CDR1 and CDR2: LNHDA, SQIVND (reference sequence). This chain's CDR3 is CASSALAGGTYNEQFF. Here the CDR3 DNA reads TGTGCCAGTAGTGCACTAGCGGGAGGGACTTACAATGAGCAGTTCTTC.